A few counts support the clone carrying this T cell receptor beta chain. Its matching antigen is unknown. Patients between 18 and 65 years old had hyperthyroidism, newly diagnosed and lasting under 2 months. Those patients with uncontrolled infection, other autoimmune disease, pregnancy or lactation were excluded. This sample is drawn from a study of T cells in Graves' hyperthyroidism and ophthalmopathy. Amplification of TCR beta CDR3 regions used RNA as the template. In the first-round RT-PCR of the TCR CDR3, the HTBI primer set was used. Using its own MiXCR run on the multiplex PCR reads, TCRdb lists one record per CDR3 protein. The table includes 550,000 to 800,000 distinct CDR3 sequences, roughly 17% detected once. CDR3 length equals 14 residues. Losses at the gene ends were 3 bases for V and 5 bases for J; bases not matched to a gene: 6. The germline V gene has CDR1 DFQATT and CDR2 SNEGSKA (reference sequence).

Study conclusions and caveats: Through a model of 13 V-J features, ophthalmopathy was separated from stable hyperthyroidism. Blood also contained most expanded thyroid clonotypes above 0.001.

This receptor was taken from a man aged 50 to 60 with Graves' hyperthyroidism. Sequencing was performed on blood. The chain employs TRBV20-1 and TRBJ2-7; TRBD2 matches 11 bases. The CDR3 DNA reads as TGCAGTGCTAGGGAGGGACTAGCGGCCGACGAGCAGTACTTC. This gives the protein CSAREGLAADEQYF.